This T cell receptor (beta chain) was identified in a study of blood T cell repertoires in COVID-19. Whole-study context: T cells, B-cell-depleted T cells, or PBMCs provided the cDNA or gDNA that served as material.

Individuals aged about 18 to 90 years were recruited from roughly 22 US areas. Original data processing: Reference gene primer amplification gave nucleated cell count estimates. The table came from immunoSEQ multiplex PCR; TCRdb's copy has only in-frame clones and leaves some out. D and trimming were read from the DNA, whereas the V and J calls and clone size are those reported in that table. In the table there are roughly 500,000 clones, about 88% of which are singletons. Trimming left V 5 bases short and J 2 bases short, with 14 bases between. Looked up from germline, CDR1 is SNHLY and CDR2 is FYNNEI. This CDR3 is 15 amino acids long.

The rearrangement uses TRBV2 and TRBJ2-3; possibly TRBD1 for D (6 bases). This sequence was found in a woman aged 55-70 years who had recovered from COVID-19. The sample consisted of PBMCs or T cells enriched from blood (not recorded which). CDR3 loop: CASSTQGLNTDTQYF. Written as DNA, the CDR3 is TGTGCCAGCAGTACACAGGGCCTGAACACAGATACGCAGTATTTT.